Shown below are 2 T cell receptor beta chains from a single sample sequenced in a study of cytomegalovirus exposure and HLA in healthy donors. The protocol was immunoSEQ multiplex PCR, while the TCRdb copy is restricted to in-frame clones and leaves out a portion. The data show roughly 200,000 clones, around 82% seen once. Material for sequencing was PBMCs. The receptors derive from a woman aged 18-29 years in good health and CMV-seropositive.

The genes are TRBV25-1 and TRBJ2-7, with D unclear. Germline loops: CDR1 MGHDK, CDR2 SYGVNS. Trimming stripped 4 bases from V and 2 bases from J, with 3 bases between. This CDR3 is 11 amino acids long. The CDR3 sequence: CASSAAYEQYF. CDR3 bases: TGTGCCAGCAGTGCCGCCTACGAGCAGTACTTC.

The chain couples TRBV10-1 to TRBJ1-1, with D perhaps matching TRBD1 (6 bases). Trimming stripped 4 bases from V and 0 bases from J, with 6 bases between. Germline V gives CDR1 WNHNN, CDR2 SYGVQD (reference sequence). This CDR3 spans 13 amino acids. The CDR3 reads CASSGQVNTEAFF. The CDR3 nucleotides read TGCGCCAGCAGTGGACAGGTGAACACTGAAGCTTTCTTT.